These 27 T cell receptor beta chains came from one sample sequenced in a study of T cell changes during pregnancy in multiple sclerosis. Sequencing was performed with immunoSEQ multiplex PCR; in TCRdb, only in-frame clones are kept and a portion is missing. The table has fewer than 95,000 clones, approximately 90% seen once; the top ten hold 1.5% to 2%. The specimen was peripheral blood, collected in the first trimester of pregnancy. The receptors were gathered from a female donor in good health, enrolled as a control in a pregnancy study.

The chain joins TRBV4-1 to TRBJ2-3, with 7 positions matching TRBD2. V gave up 2 bases and J gave up 5 bases; unmatched junction bases: 7. CDR1 and CDR2 from the germline V gene are MGHRA and YSYEKL. The CDR3 sequence is 15 residues long. This CDR3 reads CASSQPGGPLDTQYF. Here the CDR3 DNA reads TGCGCCAGCAGCCAACCGGGAGGTCCCCTAGATACGCAGTATTTT.

CDR3 DNA: TGTGCCAGCAGTTACTCGAAATCGGGACTAGCCGGTGAGCAGTTCTTC. This gives the protein CASSYSKSGLAGEQFF. This chain joins TRBV6-5 and TRBJ2-1; TRBD2 agrees at 9 bases. This CDR3 is 16 amino acids long. CDR1 is MNHEY and CDR2 is SVGAGI in the germline V gene. Trimming took 0 bases from V and 9 from J; bases not matched to a gene: 9.

The sample holds a few counts of this clone. The chain joins TRBV2 to TRBJ1-1, with a tentative D call TRBD1 (5 bases). The CDR3 length is 22 residues. Between the trimmed V and J ends, which lost 6 bases and 0 bases, there was a span of 35 bases. Germline V gene lookup returns CDR1 SNHLY and CDR2 FYNNEI. This CDR3 reads CASRPPGGRQDQPFNLNTEAFF. In nucleotides, the CDR3 is TGTGCCAGCAGGCCGCCCGGGGGGAGACAAGACCAACCCTTTAATTTGAACACTGAAGCTTTCTTT.

J is TRBJ1-1 and V is TRBV27; D is unclear. V was trimmed by 2 bases and J by 5 bases, leaving 12 bases between them. The CDR3 covers 14 residues. In germline, CDR1 is MNHEY, CDR2 SMNVEV (reference sequence). Written as DNA, the CDR3 is TGTGCCAGCAGTTTAGCGGGAAGAGGGACTGAAGCTTTCTTT. Protein product: CASSLAGRGTEAFF.

The count of this clone is one. This chain connects TRBV28 to TRBJ2-7; 13 nucleotides align to TRBD2. The CDR3 covers 18 residues. The J segment lost 3 bases and the V segment lost 4 bases, leaving 12 bases of the junction unmatched. Germline CDR1 and CDR2: MDHEN and SYDVKM. CDR3 protein: CASSSGLAGSRGLYEQYF. As DNA, the CDR3 is TGTGCCAGCAGTTCGGGACTAGCGGGATCCCGGGGGCTCTACGAGCAGTACTTC.

The rearrangement links TRBV5-1 to TRBJ2-3, with a tentative D call TRBD2 (6 bases). The CDR3 sequence is 16 residues long. From germline, CDR1 is SGHRS and CDR2 YFSETQ. Between the trimmed V and J ends, which lost 4 bases and 1 base, there was a span of 16 bases. CDR3 coding DNA: TGCGCCAGCAGCGATGGATTAGCGGTCGGCACAGATACGCAGTATTTT. It is translated as CASSDGLAVGTDTQYF.

This clone came up a few times. This chain uses TRBV19 with TRBJ1-5; 9 bases are shared with TRBD1. Germline assignment: CDR1 LNHDA and CDR2 SQIVND (reference sequence). The CDR3 extends over 13 amino acids. After removal of 10 bases from V and 4 bases from J, the junction contained 5 bases not matched to a gene. The CDR3 loop reads CATGGTGNQPQHF. CDR3 bases: TGTGCCACGGGGGGGACAGGGAATCAGCCCCAGCATTTT.

The chain has TRBV11-3 and TRBJ2-3; 7 bases map to TRBD2. Per germline, CDR1 SGHNT and CDR2 YENEEA. The CDR3 covers 13 residues. The junction had 6 bases not matched to a gene; V was cut back by 8 bases and J by 4 bases. The CDR3 bases are TGTGCCAGCGGGGAGACTAGCCCAGATACGCAGTATTTT. This codes for CASGETSPDTQYF.

This clone was detected only once. V usage is TRBV7-2 and J usage is TRBJ2-7, with a tentative D call TRBD1 (5 bases). This CDR3 is built from 15 residues. V was trimmed by 3 bases and J by 4 bases, leaving 16 bases between them. The V gene's germline CDR1 is SGHTA and CDR2 FQGNSA. CDR3 sequence reads: CASSFNGAGPYEQYF. The CDR3 coding sequence is TGTGCCAGCAGCTTTAATGGAGCAGGGCCGTACGAGCAGTACTTC. Complete variable domain (other parts from reference TRBV7-2 and TRBJ2-7): GAGVSQSPSNKVTEKGKDVELRCDPISGHTALYWYRQSLGQGLEFLIYFQGNSAPDKSGLPSDRFSAERTGGSVSTLTIQRTQQEDSAVYLCASSFNGAGPYEQYFGPGTRLTVT.

A word on this clone: The same CDR3 arises from other DNA sequences in this sample as well. The chain has TRBV18 and TRBJ2-2; 13 bases align to TRBD2. V lost 3 bases to trimming and J lost 5 bases; unmatched junction nucleotides: 3. This CDR3 is built from 16 residues. Germline V CDR1 and CDR2: KGHSH, LQKENI. The CDR3 DNA reads as TGTGCCAGCTCACCTGGACTAGCGGGAGTTACCGGGGAGCTGTTTTTT. Residues: CASSPGLAGVTGELFF.

As DNA, the CDR3 is TGTGCCAGTCCTAGACCCGCGGCGAACACCGGGGAGCTGTTTTTT. Amino acid sequence: CASPRPAANTGELFF. This rearrangement joins TRBV7-9 to TRBJ2-2; D is unresolved. Germline values: CDR1 SEHNR, CDR2 FQNEAQ (reference sequence). This CDR3 has 15 residues. Trimming left V 9 bases short and J 0 bases short, with 14 bases between.

V gene TRBV7-9 combines with J gene TRBJ1-1; the match to TRBD1 covers 7 bases. The CDR3 extends over 13 amino acids. V lost 3 bases to trimming and J lost 3 bases; unmatched junction nucleotides: 1. Germline CDR1 is SEHNR and CDR2 is FQNEAQ (reference sequence). The CDR3 region is CASSLQGDTEAFF. The CDR3 nucleotides are TGTGCCAGCAGCTTGCAGGGGGACACTGAAGCTTTCTTT.

The chain has TRBV6-5 and TRBJ1-1; TRBD1 matches at 7 bases. The CDR3 totals 14 residues. CDR1 is MNHEY and CDR2 is SVGAGI in the germline V gene. The junction had 6 bases not matched to a gene; V was cut back by 2 bases and J by 6 bases. The CDR3 DNA is TGTGCCAGCAGTTACGGCAGGGGGTCCGCTGAAGCTTTCTTT. Translated, it gives CASSYGRGSAEAFF.

This chain connects TRBV4-1 to TRBJ2-1, with TRBD2 matching 7 bases. Germline CDR1 reads MGHRA; CDR2 reads YSYEKL. Trimming took 8 bases from V and 0 from J; bases not matched to a gene: 7. CDR3 size: 15 residues. CDR3: CASRSSGSSYNEQFF. CDR3 DNA: TGCGCCAGCCGTTCTAGCGGAAGCTCCTACAATGAGCAGTTCTTC.

V is TRBV6-5 and J is TRBJ1-1; D is undetermined. Germline CDR1 MNHEY, CDR2 SVGAGI. Trimming took 2 bases from V and 0 from J, leaving 7 bases between them. This CDR3 region has 14 residues. The CDR3 spells CASSYNRMNTEAFF. The CDR3 DNA follows: TGTGCCAGCAGTTACAACAGAATGAACACTGAAGCTTTCTTT.

CDR3 sequence (DNA): TGTGCCTGGAGTGTAGGGGTGGAGTTCTTC. It is translated as CAWSVGVEFF. The genes are TRBV30 and TRBJ2-1; TRBD1 is a possible D gene (5 bases). Between the trimmed V and J ends, which lost 0 bases and 14 bases, there was a span of 8 bases. This CDR3 spans 10 amino acids. Germline lookup yields CDR1 GTSNPN and CDR2 SVGIG (reference sequence).

The chain has TRBV5-1 and TRBJ2-2, with 8 bases fitting TRBD1. This CDR3 spans 13 amino acids. Per the germline V gene, CDR1 is SGHRS and CDR2 is YFSETQ. The junction had 3 bases not matched to a gene; V was cut back by 4 bases and J by 7 bases. The CDR3 DNA sequence: TGCGCCAGCAGCCCTGGACAGGGCGGGGAGCTGTTTTTT. Translated: CASSPGQGGELFF.

The V and J genes are TRBV9 and TRBJ2-3; 9 nucleotides align to TRBD2. Germline V lookup: CDR1 SGDLS, CDR2 YYNGEE. The CDR3 has 18 residues. Unmatched junction bases numbered 11, after V lost 1 base and J lost 2 bases. Written as DNA, the CDR3 is TGTGCCAGCAGCGTAATAAGCGGGAGGCCTACATTCACAGATACGCAGTATTTT. It encodes CASSVISGRPTFTDTQYF.

The table lists this clone with a count of one. This chain joins TRBV27 and TRBJ1-5; D not certain. Trimming took off 5 bases at V and 4 bases at J, with 18 bases between the two ends. This CDR3 has 16 residues. Germline V gives CDR1 MNHEY, CDR2 SMNVEV (reference sequence). CDR3 in amino acids: CASSPLDPLPNQPQHF. The CDR3 nucleotides are TGTGCCAGCAGTCCTCTCGATCCTCTACCTAATCAGCCCCAGCATTTT.

The chain carries TRBV4-2 and TRBJ2-7, with a weak D call TRBD2 (6 bases). CDR3 length: 18 amino acids. The V gene's germline CDR1 is LGHNA and CDR2 YNFKEQ. The V gene lost 4 bases and the J gene lost 5 bases, with 27 bases spanning the gap. This CDR3 is CASSPQALWGQGGNEQYF. The CDR3 coding sequence is TGTGCCAGCAGCCCACAGGCGCTGTGGGGCCAGGGAGGAAACGAGCAGTACTTC.

The V gene is TRBV5-8, the J gene TRBJ2-7; the D gene is possibly TRBD2 (5 bases). V was shortened by 1 base and J by 5 bases, with 10 bases between the two germline ends. The CDR3 has 13 amino acids. Germline V CDR1 and CDR2: SGHTS, YDEGEE. The CDR3 is CASSLSGSHEQYF. The CDR3 nucleotides read TGTGCCAGCAGCTTGTCGGGGTCCCACGAGCAGTACTTC. The full variable domain, its missing parts supplied by reference TRBV5-8 and TRBJ2-7, is EAGVTQSPTHLIKTRGQQATLRCSPISGHTSVYWYQQALGLGLQFLLWYDEGEERNRGNFPPRFSGRQFPNYSSELNVNALELEDSALYLCASSLSGSHEQYFGPGTRLTVT.

The chain uses TRBV19 and TRBJ1-5, with a weak D call TRBD1 (6 bases). V was cut by 8 bases and J by 0 bases, with 14 bases left in between. CDR1 is LNHDA, CDR2 SQIVND, per germline (reference sequence). The CDR3 has 15 residues. CDR3: CASDEQGYSNQPQHF. CDR3 sequence (DNA): TGTGCCAGTGACGAACAGGGCTATAGCAATCAGCCCCAGCATTTT.

This clone occurred once. This sequence joins TRBV6-6 and TRBJ2-5; weak D call: TRBD2 (5 bases). The germline V and J ends were trimmed by 0 bases and 5 bases, with 10 bases remaining between them. The CDR3 runs to 14 residues. Germline CDR1 and CDR2: MNHNY and SVGAGI (reference sequence). CDR3 coding DNA: TGTGCCAGCAGTTACTCAGCGGAACTCGAGACCCAGTACTTC. It codes for CASSYSAELETQYF.

The chain carries TRBV7-7 and TRBJ2-1; 10 bases are a match to TRBD1. Germline CDR1 is SSHAT and CDR2 is FNYEAQ (reference sequence). The CDR3 loop spans 17 amino acids. Trimming took 8 bases from V and 2 from J; bases not matched to a gene: 12. CDR3 bases: TGTGCCAGCCGTGGACAGGGGGGACCTTTTACCTACAATGAGCAGTTCTTC. Its protein product is CASRGQGGPFTYNEQFF.

This clone is a singleton in its sample. The rearrangement joins TRBV5-1 to TRBJ1-1, with D maybe TRBD1 (6 bases). Trimming took 4 bases from V and 3 from J, leaving 13 bases between them. Germline CDR1 and CDR2: SGHRS and YFSETQ. The CDR3 has 14 residues. CDR3 protein: CASSHRVGDTEAFF. DNA for the CDR3: TGCGCCAGCAGCCACAGGGTTGGTGACACTGAAGCTTTCTTT.

V and J are TRBV4-2 and TRBJ2-1; TRBD1 aligns across 11 bases. This CDR3 has 15 amino acids. Germline lookup yields CDR1 LGHNA and CDR2 YNFKEQ. V lost 4 bases and J lost 9; bases outside the gene matches: 8. CDR3 in amino acids: CASSLPGQGVVEQFF. The CDR3 DNA is TGTGCCAGCAGCCTTCCGGGACAGGGGGTTGTTGAGCAGTTCTTC.

The chain has TRBV7-9 and TRBJ2-1, with no clear D. The CDR3 runs to 12 residues. Germline lookup yields CDR1 SEHNR and CDR2 FQNEAQ (reference sequence). Trimming took 2 bases from V and 6 from J, leaving 5 bases between them. The CDR3 protein is CASSLYGNEQFF. The DNA for the CDR3 is TGTGCCAGCAGCTTATACGGCAATGAGCAGTTCTTC.